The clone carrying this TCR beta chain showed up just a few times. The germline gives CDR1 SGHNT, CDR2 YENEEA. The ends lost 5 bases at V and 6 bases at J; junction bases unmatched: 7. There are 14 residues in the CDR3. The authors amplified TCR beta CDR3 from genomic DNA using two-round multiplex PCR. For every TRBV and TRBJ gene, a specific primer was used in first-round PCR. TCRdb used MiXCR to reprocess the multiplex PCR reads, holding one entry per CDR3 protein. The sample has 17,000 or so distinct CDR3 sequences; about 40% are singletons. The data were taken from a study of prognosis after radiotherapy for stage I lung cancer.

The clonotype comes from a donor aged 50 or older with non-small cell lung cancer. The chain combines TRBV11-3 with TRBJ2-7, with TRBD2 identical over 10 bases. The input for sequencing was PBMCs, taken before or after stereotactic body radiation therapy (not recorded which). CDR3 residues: CASSQSGRAGEQYF. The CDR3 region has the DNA TGTGCCAGCAGCCAAAGCGGGAGGGCCGGCGAGCAGTACTTC.